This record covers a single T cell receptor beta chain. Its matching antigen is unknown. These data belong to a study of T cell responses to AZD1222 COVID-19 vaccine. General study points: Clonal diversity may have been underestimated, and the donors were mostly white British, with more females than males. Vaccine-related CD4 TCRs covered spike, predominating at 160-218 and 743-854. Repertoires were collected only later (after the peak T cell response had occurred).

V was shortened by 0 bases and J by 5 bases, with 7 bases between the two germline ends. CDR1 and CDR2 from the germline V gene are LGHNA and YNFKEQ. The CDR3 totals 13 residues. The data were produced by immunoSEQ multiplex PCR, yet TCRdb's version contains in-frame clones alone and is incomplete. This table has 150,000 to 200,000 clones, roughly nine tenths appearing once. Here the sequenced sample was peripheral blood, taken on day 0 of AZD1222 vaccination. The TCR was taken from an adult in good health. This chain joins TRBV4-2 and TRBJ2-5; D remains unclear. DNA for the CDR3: TGTGCCAGCAGCCAAGAAACTTGGGAGACCCAGTACTTC. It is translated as CASSQETWETQYF.